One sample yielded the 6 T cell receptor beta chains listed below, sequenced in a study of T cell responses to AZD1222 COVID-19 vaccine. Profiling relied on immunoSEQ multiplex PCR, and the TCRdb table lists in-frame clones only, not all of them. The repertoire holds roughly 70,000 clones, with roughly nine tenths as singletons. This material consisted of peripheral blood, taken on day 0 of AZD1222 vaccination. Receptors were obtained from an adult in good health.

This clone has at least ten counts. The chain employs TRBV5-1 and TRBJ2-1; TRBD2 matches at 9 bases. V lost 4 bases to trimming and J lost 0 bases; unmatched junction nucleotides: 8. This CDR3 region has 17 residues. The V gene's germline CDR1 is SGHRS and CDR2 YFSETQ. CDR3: CASSPEPGLASYNEQFF. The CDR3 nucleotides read TGCGCCAGCAGCCCGGAACCGGGACTAGCCTCCTACAATGAGCAGTTCTTC.

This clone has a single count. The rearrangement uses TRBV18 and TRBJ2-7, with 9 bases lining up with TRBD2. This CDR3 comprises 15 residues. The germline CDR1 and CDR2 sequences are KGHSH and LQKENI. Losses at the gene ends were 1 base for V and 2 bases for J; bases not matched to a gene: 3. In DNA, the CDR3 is TGTGCCAGCTCACCACGGCCTAGCGGGGCCTACGAGCAGTACTTC. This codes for CASSPRPSGAYEQYF.

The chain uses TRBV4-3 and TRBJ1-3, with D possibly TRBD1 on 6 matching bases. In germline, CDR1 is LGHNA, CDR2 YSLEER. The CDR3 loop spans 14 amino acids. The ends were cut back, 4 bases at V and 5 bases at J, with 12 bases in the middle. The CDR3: CASSPTQGRNTIYF. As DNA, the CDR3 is TGCGCCAGCAGCCCTACACAGGGAAGAAACACCATATATTTT.

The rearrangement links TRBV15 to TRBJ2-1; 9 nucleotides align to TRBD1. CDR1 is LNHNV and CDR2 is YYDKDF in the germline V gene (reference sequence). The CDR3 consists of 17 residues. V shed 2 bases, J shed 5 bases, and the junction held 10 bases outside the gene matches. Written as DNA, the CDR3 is TGTGCCACCAGCAGAACAATACCGGGACAGGGAGACAATGAGCAGTTCTTC. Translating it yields CATSRTIPGQGDNEQFF.

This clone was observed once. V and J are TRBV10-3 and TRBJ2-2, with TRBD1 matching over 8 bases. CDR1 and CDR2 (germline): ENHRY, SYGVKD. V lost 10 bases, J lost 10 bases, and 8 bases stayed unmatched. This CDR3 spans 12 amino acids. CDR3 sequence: CATGTGGEELFF. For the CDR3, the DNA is TGTGCCACTGGGACAGGTGGAGAGGAGCTGTTTTTT.

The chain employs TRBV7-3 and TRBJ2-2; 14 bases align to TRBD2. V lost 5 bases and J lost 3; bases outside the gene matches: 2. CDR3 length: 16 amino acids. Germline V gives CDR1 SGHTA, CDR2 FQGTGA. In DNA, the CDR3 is TGTGCCAGCAGCCCGGGACTAGCGGGGGACACCGGGGAGCTGTTTTTT. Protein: CASSPGLAGDTGELFF.